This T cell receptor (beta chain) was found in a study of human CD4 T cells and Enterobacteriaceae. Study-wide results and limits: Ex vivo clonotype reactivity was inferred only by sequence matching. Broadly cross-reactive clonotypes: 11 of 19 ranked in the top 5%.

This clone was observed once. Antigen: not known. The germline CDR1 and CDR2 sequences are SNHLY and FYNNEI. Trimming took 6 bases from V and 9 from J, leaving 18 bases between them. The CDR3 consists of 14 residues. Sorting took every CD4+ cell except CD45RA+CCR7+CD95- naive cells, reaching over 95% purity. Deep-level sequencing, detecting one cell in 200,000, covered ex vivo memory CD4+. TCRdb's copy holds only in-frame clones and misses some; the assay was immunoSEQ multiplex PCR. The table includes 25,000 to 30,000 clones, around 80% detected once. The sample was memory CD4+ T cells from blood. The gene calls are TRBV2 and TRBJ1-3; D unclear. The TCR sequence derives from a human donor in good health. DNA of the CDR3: TGTGCCAGCAGCGAGATTCTAAATCGGTTCACCATATATTTT. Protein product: CASSEILNRFTIYF.